The 31 T cell receptor beta chains given below trace back to one sample, sequenced in a study of blood T cells in healthy people across ages. Next came a second PCR, run for about 6 to 12 cycles, which used a sample-barcoded 5' primer along with a J-beta primer mix. From the 5' RACE reads, TCRdb called clonotypes with MiXCR, one entry per CDR3 protein. The table has approximately 810,000 distinct CDR3 sequences, around 34% seen once; the top ten hold over 10%. Sequenced material: blood. These receptors were taken from a man aged 18 to 30 in good health.

Notes on this clonotype: An end of the junction differs from the germline gene, which may be a read error. The chain is built from TRBV9 and TRBJ1-1; D remains ambiguous. This CDR3 has 14 amino acids. Per the germline V gene, CDR1 is SGDLS and CDR2 is YYNGEE. The CDR3 reads CAGSVGQQNTEAFF. The CDR3 DNA is TGTGCCGGCAGCGTAGGTCAGCAGAACACTGAAGCTTTCTTT.

The CDR3 DNA reads as TGTGCCAGCAGTGTCGCAGGGGCGTCCTATGGCTACACCTTC. Translated, it gives CASSVAGASYGYTF. The chain carries TRBV12-3 or TRBV12-4 and TRBJ1-2, with D maybe TRBD1 (6 bases). V was clipped by 5 bases and J by 4 bases, with 14 bases between them. The CDR3 length is 14 residues.

Details on this clonotype: It may be a read error: a sequence one base away is much more abundant. The CDR3 is CASSPETGYNYGHTF. CDR3 coding DNA: TGTGCCAGCAGCCCCGAGACAGGATATAACTATGGCCACACCTTC. The chain links TRBV4-2 to TRBJ1-2, with D perhaps TRBD1 (6 bases). CDR1 and CDR2 (germline): LGHNA, YNFKEQ. The CDR3 extends over 15 amino acids.

This clonotype was picked up one time. V is TRBV20-1 and J is TRBJ1-5, with 10 bases fitting TRBD1. V shed 3 bases, J shed 4 bases, and the junction held 6 bases outside the gene matches. Germline CDR1 DFQATT, CDR2 SNEGSKA (reference sequence). This CDR3 is 15 amino acids long. The CDR3 DNA reads as TGCAGTGCTAGGGACGACAGGGGGCGGAATCAGCCCCAGCATTTT. Encoded protein: CSARDDRGRNQPQHF.

The chain uses TRBV20-1 and TRBJ2-7, with D unresolved. The CDR3 spans 14 residues. V was shortened by 0 bases and J by 6 bases, with 15 bases between the two germline ends. Germline lookup yields CDR1 DFQATT and CDR2 SNEGSKA (reference sequence). CDR3 in amino acids: CSARDLTMYPEQYF. The CDR3 DNA follows: TGCAGTGCTAGAGACTTGACGATGTACCCCGAGCAGTACTTC.

The V and J genes are TRBV5-1 and TRBJ1-2; no clear D gene. The CDR3 consists of 13 residues. Trimming pared 4 bases from V and 6 bases from J, leaving 13 bases between. Germline assignment: CDR1 SGHRS and CDR2 YFSETQ. CDR3 residues: CASSKSAPHGYTF. CDR3 DNA sequence: TGCGCCAGCAGCAAATCGGCCCCCCATGGCTACACCTTC.

This sequence joins TRBV15 and TRBJ2-1; D uncertain. This CDR3 comprises 14 residues. V gave up 0 bases and J gave up 6 bases, with 9 bases separating them. Germline CDR1 and CDR2: LNHNV and YYDKDF (reference sequence). CDR3 sequence (DNA): TGTGCCACCAGCAGAGATAAGTTATCCAATGAGCAGTTCTTC. It translates to CATSRDKLSNEQFF.

This clonotype was seen a single time. J is TRBJ2-1 and V is TRBV4-3; D perhaps matches TRBD1 (5 bases). Per the germline V gene, CDR1 is LGHNA and CDR2 is YSLEER. Trimming removed 1 base from V and 2 bases from J, with 12 bases in between. The CDR3 has 16 amino acids. CDR3 in amino acids: CASSQAQTGPYNEQFF. CDR3 coding DNA: TGCGCCAGCAGCCAAGCCCAAACAGGTCCCTACAATGAGCAGTTCTTC.

The gene calls are TRBV6-5 and TRBJ2-7, with TRBD2 as a possible D gene (6 bases). V was clipped by 7 bases and J by 6 bases, with 10 bases between them. This CDR3 has 11 amino acids. The germline gives CDR1 MNHEY, CDR2 SVGAGI. The CDR3 loop reads CASIRGGEQYF. The CDR3 nucleotides read TGTGCCAGCATTCGGGGAGGCGAGCAGTACTTC.

This clonotype has just a few counts. The chain uses TRBV9 and TRBJ1-2, with D perhaps TRBD1 (5 bases). Germline lookup yields CDR1 SGDLS and CDR2 YYNGEE. The CDR3 length is 13 residues. V was pared by 1 base and J by 4 bases, with 8 bases between. This CDR3 is CASSVTGTYGYTF. CDR3 nucleotide sequence: TGTGCCAGCAGCGTAACCGGGACCTATGGCTACACCTTC. Supplemented by reference TRBV9 and TRBJ1-2, the full variable domain reads DSGVTQTPKHLITATGQRVTLRCSPRSGDLSVYWYQQSLDQGLQFLIQYYNGEERAKGNILERFSAQQFPDLHSELNLSSLELGDSALYFCASSVTGTYGYTFGSGTRLTVV.

J is TRBJ2-1 and V is TRBV7-2; D is possibly TRBD1 (7 bases). The germline V gene encodes CDR1 SGHTA and CDR2 FQGNSA. V lost 0 bases and J lost 5, with 14 bases in between. The CDR3 runs to 16 residues. In nucleotides, the CDR3 is TGTGCCAGCAGCTTAGCTGGCAGGGGGGTAGACAATGAGCAGTTCTTC. It specifies CASSLAGRGVDNEQFF.

This clonotype was counted once. The genes are TRBV4-1 and TRBJ2-1; 8 bases map to TRBD2. With 4 bases clipped from V and 11 bases from J, the junction kept 16 bases outside the gene matches. The CDR3 consists of 16 residues. Germline lookup yields CDR1 MGHRA and CDR2 YSYEKL. In DNA form, the CDR3 reads TGCGCCAGCAGCCGCCCCCCGGCACTAGCGGAACCGAAGCAGTTCTTC. Protein product: CASSRPPALAEPKQFF.

This clonotype was picked up a small number of times. This sequence joins TRBV2 and TRBJ2-1; TRBD1 agrees at 8 bases. Germline lookup yields CDR1 SNHLY and CDR2 FYNNEI. The CDR3 sequence is 17 residues long. Trimming cost V 6 bases and J 3 bases; bases outside gene matches: 13. DNA of the CDR3: TGTGCCAGCAGGGCTTCCAGGGGGCGACCCCTCTACAATGAGCAGTTCTTC. Translated, it gives CASRASRGRPLYNEQFF.

The chain employs TRBV4-3 and TRBJ2-3; D tentatively reads TRBD1 or TRBD2 (6 bases each). V lost 4 bases and J lost 4, with 15 bases in between. Germline V lookup: CDR1 LGHNA, CDR2 YSLEER. The CDR3 runs to 15 residues. In DNA form, the CDR3 reads TGCGCCAGCAGCCGCGGGACAAGCAGCGCAGATACGCAGTATTTT. Translating gives CASSRGTSSADTQYF.

The chain couples TRBV5-5 to TRBJ2-5, with D hard to call. This CDR3 is built from 15 residues. The germline V and J ends were trimmed by 2 bases and 11 bases, with 22 bases remaining between them. Looked up from germline, CDR1 is SGHKS and CDR2 is YYEKEE (reference sequence). The CDR3: CASSFEAYWGNEQYF. CDR3 nucleotides: TGTGCCAGCAGCTTCGAGGCCTACTGGGGTAATGAGCAGTACTTC.

CDR3 amino acids: CASGQDNTGELFF. CDR3 bases: TGTGCCAGTGGACAGGACAACACCGGGGAGCTGTTTTTT. The rearrangement uses TRBV6-6 and TRBJ2-2; 7 bases agree with TRBD1. Germline CDR1 is MNHNY and CDR2 is SVGAGI (reference sequence). The ends lost 9 bases at V and 2 bases at J; junction bases unmatched: 3. This CDR3 region has 13 residues.

The chain combines TRBV15 with TRBJ2-7; unclear D gene. Matching the DNA end better, TRBJ2-5 makes the J call doubtful. Looked up from germline, CDR1 is LNHNV and CDR2 is YYDKDF (reference sequence). The CDR3 extends over 13 amino acids. The CDR3 reads CATSRENPRTQYF. The CDR3, as DNA: TGTGCCACCAGCAGAGAGAATCCCCGGACCCAGTACTTC.

CDR3 in amino acids: CASSLTGARPTGELFF. CDR3 coding DNA: TGTGCCAGCAGCTTGACAGGGGCCAGACCCACCGGGGAGCTGTTTTTT. The gene calls are TRBV5-6 and TRBJ2-2; 7 bases are shared with TRBD1. From germline, CDR1 is SGHDT and CDR2 YYEEEE. V gave up 1 base and J gave up 4 bases; unmatched junction bases: 7. The CDR3 is 16 amino acids.

This chain uses TRBV6-2 or TRBV6-3 with TRBJ2-1; a weak D match, TRBD1 (5 bases). The CDR3 has 14 amino acids. Germline CDR1 MNHEY, CDR2 SVGEGT. V lost 11 bases, J lost 4 bases, and 18 bases lay in between. The CDR3 DNA is TGTGCCGGATCTCTAGGGGCACCTTACAATGAGCAGTTCTTC. Protein product: CAGSLGAPYNEQFF.

This clonotype was counted only a few times. V is TRBV18 and J is TRBJ2-7, with TRBD1 matching 7 bases. CDR3 length equals 16 residues. V trimming: 3 bases; J trimming: 0 bases; junction bases outside the gene matches: 8. Germline V CDR1 and CDR2: KGHSH, LQKENI. The CDR3 DNA follows: TGTGCCAGCTCACCCTCCGGGACAGTGTCCTCCTACGAGCAGTACTTC. Amino acid sequence: CASSPSGTVSSYEQYF.

This clonotype was recorded many times. The chain recombines TRBV7-2 with TRBJ2-3, with 11 nucleotides matching TRBD2. CDR1 and CDR2 (germline): SGHTA, FQGNSA. The CDR3 spans 15 residues. With 4 bases clipped from V and 5 bases from J, the junction kept 5 bases outside the gene matches. The CDR3 nucleotides read TGTGCCAGCAGCTCCCTAGCGGGGGGAATAGATACGCAGTATTTT. This translates into CASSSLAGGIDTQYF.

The sample holds many counts of this clonotype. The chain couples TRBV4-3 to TRBJ2-3; 11 positions agree with TRBD1. Trimming removed 0 bases from V and 3 bases from J; junction bases left unmatched: 2. Germline lookup yields CDR1 LGHNA and CDR2 YSLEER. The CDR3 has 16 residues. The DNA of the CDR3 is TGCGCCAGCAGCCAAGACGGGACAGGGGGGACAGATACGCAGTATTTT. Encoded protein: CASSQDGTGGTDTQYF.

This clonotype was counted between two and nine times. The V call is TRBV3-1, the J call TRBJ2-1, with 9 bases lining up with TRBD1. The germline V gene encodes CDR1 LGHDT and CDR2 YNNKEL (reference sequence). The junction had 4 bases not matched to a gene; V was cut back by 6 bases and J by 10 bases. CDR3 length: 12 amino acids. CDR3 sequence: CASRRTGDEQFF. In nucleotides, the CDR3 is TGTGCCAGCAGGAGGACAGGGGACGAGCAGTTCTTC.

J is TRBJ2-7 and V is TRBV25-1; D is possibly TRBD2 (6 bases). The V end was cut by 2 bases, the J end by 1 base, with 15 bases between. CDR1 is MGHDK, CDR2 SYGVNS, per germline. This CDR3 has 16 amino acids. The CDR3 nucleotides are TGTGCCAGCAGTGAAAGTGGTGGTAGCGGATCCTACGAGCAGTACTTC. Its translation is CASSESGGSGSYEQYF.

This chain links TRBV10-3 with TRBJ1-1; D might be TRBD1 (6 bases). V lost 5 bases and J 7 bases, leaving 11 bases between the germline ends. CDR1 and CDR2 (germline): ENHRY, SYGVKD. This CDR3 is built from 12 residues. The CDR3 loop reads CAISQGIVEAFF. The CDR3 DNA sequence: TGTGCCATCAGTCAGGGGATTGTTGAAGCTTTCTTT.

The sample holds a few counts of this clonotype. The CDR3 here is CASSQEGTPNEQYF. CDR3 nucleotides: TGCGCCAGCAGCCAAGAGGGAACTCCCAATGAGCAGTACTTC. The chain employs TRBV4-1 and TRBJ2-7; D remains unclear. CDR3 size: 14 residues. The germline V and J ends were trimmed by 0 bases and 7 bases, with 13 bases remaining between them. Germline CDR1 MGHRA, CDR2 YSYEKL.

CDR3 nucleotides: TGTGCCAGCTCACTCCCAGCGGTGAGCTACAATGAGCAGTACTTC. It yields the protein CASSLPAVSYNEQYF. This sequence joins TRBV18 and TRBJ2-5; D is perhaps TRBD2 (5 bases). V dropped 4 bases and J dropped 11 bases, with 23 bases sitting between them. From germline, CDR1 is KGHSH and CDR2 LQKENI. This CDR3 has 15 residues.

This clonotype has only one observation. The chain has TRBV28 and TRBJ2-7; TRBD2 agrees at 8 bases. The germline V gene encodes CDR1 MDHEN and CDR2 SYDVKM. Germline trimming cut 6 bases from V and 3 bases from J; bases unmatched to any gene: 13. The CDR3 contains 16 residues. The CDR3 nucleotides are TGTGCCAGCAGCCAGCTGGGCGGGAGGCGTGGCTACGAGCAGTACTTC. Amino acid sequence: CASSQLGGRRGYEQYF.

The chain couples TRBV7-8 to TRBJ2-5, with 8 bases aligning to TRBD2. The DNA end lines up better with TRBJ2-7; the J call may be wrong. Germline CDR1 is SGHVS and CDR2 is FQNEAQ. CDR3 length: 14 residues. The CDR3: CASSSSGSSSEQYF. CDR3 in DNA: TGTGCCAGCAGCTCCAGCGGGAGTTCTTCCGAGCAGTACTTC.

Many counts were recorded for this clonotype. CDR3 DNA sequence: TGTGCCAGCAGCTTAGGAGGGGGACAGGGGAGATCAGATACGCAGTATTTT. It translates to CASSLGGGQGRSDTQYF. The chain has TRBV7-2 and TRBJ2-3, with TRBD1 identical over 10 bases. This CDR3 spans 17 amino acids. The V gene's germline CDR1 is SGHTA and CDR2 FQGNSA. V lost 1 base, J lost 4 bases, and 8 bases stayed unmatched.

This clonotype has ten or more counts. The genes are TRBV12-3 or TRBV12-4 and TRBJ1-4; D unclear. Trimming cost V 1 base and J 3 bases, with 6 bases left between them. The CDR3 is made up of 14 amino acids. CDR3 DNA sequence: TGTGCCAGCAGTTTAGGGTTCGCTAATGAAAAACTGTTTTTT. As protein: CASSLGFANEKLFF.